The TCR beta chain under discussion was sequenced for a study of post-analysis software for immune sequencing data. Study summary: Recorded subtypes: relapsing-remitting, secondary progressive, progressive-relapsing; some patients unannotated. Study conclusions and caveats: With F measure, samples from one preparation batch clustered together strongly. Among 5 or 6 TRBV segments more frequent in patients than controls were TRBV5-6, TRBV5-1 and TRBV20-1.

Germline V CDR1 and CDR2: SGHTA, FQGNSA. The CDR3 spans 15 residues. The V segment lost 5 bases and the J segment 3 bases; nucleotides outside the gene matches: 10. The library was made from cDNA and included unique molecular identifiers. Each sample of roughly 0.9 to 11 million input T cells yielded roughly 0.5 million cDNA molecules, so each molecule approximated one T cell. TCRdb processed the PCR reads anew with MiXCR; each CDR3 protein has one entry. The sample consists of roughly 800,000 distinct CDR3 sequences, 25% to 30% of them appearing once. This clonotype has more than one count but fewer than ten. Its antigen is currently unknown.

The sample was blood. The sequence was collected from a girl under 18 with multiple sclerosis. This rearrangement joins TRBV7-2 to TRBJ2-7, with 7 bases fitting TRBD2. The CDR3, as DNA: TGTGCCAGCAGCCCTAACGGGGCGGGGGTCTACGAGCAGTACTTC. This translates into CASSPNGAGVYEQYF.